The 25 T cell receptor beta chains presented below share a single source sample, sequenced in a study of regulatory T cells in long-lasting Graves disease. Time point: newly diagnosed GD, antithyroid drugs for less than 3 months. The TCR library used RNA extracted from PBMCs. Construction of the TCR beta libraries employed iRepertoire HTBI primers in conjunction with Arm-PCR of CDR3 regions. MiXCR, applied by TCRdb to the multiplex PCR reads, yields one record per CDR3 protein. In the table there are over 300,000 distinct CDR3 sequences, about 14% of which are singletons. The specimen was peripheral blood mononuclear cells (PBMCs), collected at new diagnosis, from a patient treated with antithyroid drugs. These receptors were obtained from a female donor with Graves disease.

The J gene is TRBJ1-1, the V gene TRBV29-1, with 8 bases fitting TRBD1. V shed 8 bases, J shed 3 bases, and the junction held 20 bases outside the gene matches. The V gene's germline CDR1 is SQVTM and CDR2 ANQGSEA. The CDR3 sequence is 17 residues long. The CDR3 region has the DNA TGCAGCCCCCACCCCTTCGGACAGGGATACCCCCACACTGAAGCTTTCTTT. Protein: CSPHPFGQGYPHTEAFF.

This clonotype was seen ten or more times. The J gene is TRBJ1-5, the V gene TRBV20-1, with TRBD1 as a possible D gene (5 bases). Germline CDR1 is DFQATT and CDR2 is SNEGSKA (reference sequence). V was pared by 6 bases and J by 1 base, with 13 bases between. The CDR3 sequence is 14 residues long. The CDR3: CSASQGWSNQPQHF. CDR3 coding DNA: TGCAGTGCGAGCCAGGGATGGAGCAATCAGCCCCAGCATTTT.

This clonotype occurred many times. The chain has TRBV12-3 or TRBV12-4 and TRBJ1-6; maybe TRBD1 (5 bases). V lost 2 bases to trimming and J lost 0 bases, with 14 bases between them. CDR3 length: 18 residues. For the CDR3, the DNA is TGTGCCAGCAGTTTATCGGTCGCAGGGAGCTCCTATAATTCACCCCTCCACTTT. It codes for CASSLSVAGSSYNSPLHF.

The chain has TRBV15 and TRBJ2-7; D perhaps matches TRBD1 (5 bases). CDR3 size: 16 residues. The V and J ends lost 2 bases and 4 bases respectively, with 18 bases between them. Germline lookup yields CDR1 LNHNV and CDR2 YYDKDF (reference sequence). The CDR3 spells CATSRNAETASYEQYF. The CDR3 DNA reads as TGTGCCACCAGCAGAAACGCGGAGACAGCAAGTTACGAGCAGTACTTC.

The chain couples TRBV2 to TRBJ2-7; maybe TRBD2 (6 bases). The CDR3 covers 13 residues. Germline assignment: CDR1 SNHLY and CDR2 FYNNEI. V was shortened by 8 bases and J by 0 bases, with 11 bases between the two germline ends. CDR3 in amino acids: CASGTWLSYEQYF. The DNA for the CDR3 is TGTGCCAGCGGGACTTGGCTCTCCTACGAGCAGTACTTC.

V usage is TRBV19 and J usage is TRBJ2-3; D tentatively reads TRBD1 or TRBD2 (6 bases each). Trimming left V 3 bases short and J 3 bases short, with 19 bases between. CDR1 LNHDA and CDR2 SQIVND come from the germline V gene (reference sequence). The CDR3 runs 17 residues. The CDR3, as DNA: TGTGCCAGTAGTATTAAAGGGGGACTGAAAACAACAGATACGCAGTATTTT. Amino acid sequence: CASSIKGGLKTTDTQYF.

This clonotype was seen many times. The CDR3 sequence is CASSSPRSTYEQYF. CDR3 nucleotides: TGTGCCAGCAGTTCCCCCCGCTCAACCTACGAGCAGTACTTC. V gene TRBV28 combines with J gene TRBJ2-7; D unresolved. Trimming cost V 4 bases and J 2 bases, with 12 bases left between them. Germline V gene sequence: CDR1 MDHEN, CDR2 SYDVKM. This CDR3 is built from 14 residues.

This clonotype was recorded many times. CDR3 residues: CSARAMDVDEQPQHF. DNA for the CDR3: TGCAGTGCTAGAGCTATGGACGTCGATGAACAGCCCCAGCATTTT. The rearrangement uses TRBV20-1 and TRBJ1-5; D is ambiguous. The germline V gene has CDR1 DFQATT and CDR2 SNEGSKA (reference sequence). The V gene lost 1 base and the J gene lost 7 bases, with 17 bases spanning the gap. The CDR3 runs 15 residues.

Notes on this clonotype: A single base separates this from a much larger clone, so it may be a read error. J is TRBJ1-1 and V is TRBV29-1, with D uncertain. CDR1 and CDR2 from the germline V gene are SQVTM and ANQGSEA. The V end was cut by 3 bases, the J end by 1 base, with 6 bases between. CDR3 size: 12 residues. CDR3 in DNA: TGCAGCGTTGACCTCACGAACACTGAAGCTTTCTTT. It specifies CSVDLTNTEAFF.

This clonotype showed up many times. The V gene is TRBV12-3 or TRBV12-4, the J gene TRBJ2-7, with a tentative D call TRBD1 (6 bases). V was shortened by 3 bases and J by 0 bases, with 12 bases between the two germline ends. The CDR3 is 15 residues long. The CDR3 spells CASSLGAGSSYEQYF. The DNA of the CDR3 is TGTGCCAGCAGTTTGGGGGCAGGGAGCTCCTACGAGCAGTACTTC.

This clonotype was observed a few times. This rearrangement joins TRBV4-1 to TRBJ1-2, with D tentatively TRBD1 (5 bases). In germline, CDR1 is MGHRA, CDR2 YSYEKL. Between the trimmed V and J ends, which lost 4 bases and 5 bases, there was a span of 17 bases. The CDR3 totals 15 residues. The CDR3: CASSPPPGTSYGYTF. CDR3 coding DNA: TGCGCCAGCAGCCCACCCCCGGGGACCTCGTATGGCTACACCTTC.

This chain links TRBV30 with TRBJ2-1; the D gene could be TRBD1 or TRBD2 (5 bases each). The V end was cut by 1 base, the J end by 15 bases, with 13 bases between. Germline loops: CDR1 GTSNPN, CDR2 SVGIG (reference sequence). CDR3 length equals 11 residues. CDR3 protein: CAWSARGWGFF. The CDR3 DNA follows: TGTGCCTGGAGTGCCCGGGGCTGGGGGTTCTTC.

At least ten counts were recorded for this clonotype. This chain joins TRBV12-3 or TRBV12-4 and TRBJ1-1; no definite D call. The germline V and J ends were trimmed by 3 bases and 0 bases, with 11 bases remaining between them. The CDR3 spans 15 residues. CDR3: CASSFREPLNTEAFF. In DNA form, the CDR3 reads TGTGCCAGCAGTTTCCGGGAGCCGCTGAACACTGAAGCTTTCTTT.

This clonotype was observed many times. The chain is built from TRBV13 and TRBJ2-5; 7 bases fit TRBD1. The trim removed 0 bases at V and 0 bases at J, leaving 10 bases unmatched. The V gene's germline CDR1 is PRHDT and CDR2 FYEKMQ (reference sequence). CDR3 length: 18 amino acids. CDR3 nucleotide sequence: TGTGCCAGCAGCTTAGGCACCCCACAGGGGCCGAACCAAGAGACCCAGTACTTC. This codes for CASSLGTPQGPNQETQYF. Filled out from reference TRBV13 and TRBJ2-5, the complete variable domain reads AAGVIQSPRHLIKEKRETATLKCYPIPRHDTVYWYQQGPGQDPQFLISFYEKMQSDKGSIPDRFSAQQFSDYHSELNMSSLELGDSALYFCASSLGTPQGPNQETQYFGPGTRLLVL.

Turning to this clonotype: Its ends do not fully match the called genes, so a read error is possible. The chain couples TRBV30 to TRBJ2-2; D unclear. Germline CDR1 is GTSNPN and CDR2 is SVGIG (reference sequence). The CDR3 is 15 amino acids. CDR3 in amino acids: CAWGVQRQYTGELFF. CDR3 coding DNA: TGTGCCTGGGGTGTACAACGGCAGTACACCGGGGAGCTGTTTTTT.

This clonotype was seen ten or more times. The chain links TRBV28 to TRBJ2-5, with no clear D. This CDR3 has 13 residues. Looked up from germline, CDR1 is MDHEN and CDR2 is SYDVKM. Between the trimmed V and J ends, which lost 4 bases and 4 bases, there was a span of 10 bases. The CDR3 bases are TGTGCCAGCAGTTCGCCAATCCGAGAGACCCAGTACTTC. As protein: CASSSPIRETQYF.

The rearrangement joins TRBV6-2 or TRBV6-3 to TRBJ2-4; TRBD1 is a possible D gene (6 bases). V was trimmed by 6 bases and J by 0 bases, leaving 21 bases between them. The CDR3 runs to 18 residues. CDR1 and CDR2 from the germline V gene are MNHEY and SVGEGT. The CDR3 region is CASSTTDRHYIAKNIQYF. The CDR3 DNA is TGTGCCAGCAGCACAACGGACAGACACTACATAGCCAAAAACATTCAGTACTTC.

This chain joins TRBV12-3 or TRBV12-4 and TRBJ2-7, with 10 bases fitting TRBD2. This CDR3 is built from 17 residues. The trim removed 4 bases at V and 3 bases at J, leaving 12 bases unmatched. The DNA of the CDR3 is TGTGCCAGCAGTTCTAGCCCAAGCGGGAGGGTGAACTACGAGCAGTACTTC. This gives the protein CASSSSPSGRVNYEQYF.

The sample holds many counts of this clonotype. V gene TRBV5-6 combines with J gene TRBJ1-2; 10 nucleotides agree with TRBD1. This CDR3 spans 16 amino acids. Germline V gene data show CDR1 as SGHDT and CDR2 as YYEEEE. With V trimmed by 5 bases and J by 3 bases, 10 bases remained unmatched. CDR3 sequence: CASRELGQGVDYGYTF. Written as DNA, the CDR3 is TGTGCCAGCAGGGAACTCGGACAGGGGGTAGACTATGGCTACACCTTC.

Worth noting for this clonotype: A read error may account for a junction end that differs from germline. The genes are TRBV5-1 and TRBJ2-7, with a possible D match to TRBD2 (5 bases). The CDR3 has 11 amino acids. Germline V gives CDR1 SGHRS, CDR2 YFSETQ. The CDR3 reads CTSSSGYEQYF. In nucleotides, the CDR3 is TGCACCAGCAGCTCGGGATACGAGCAGTACTTC.

This clonotype appeared many times. V gene TRBV7-2 combines with J gene TRBJ2-3, with TRBD2 as a possible D gene (7 bases). The CDR3 is made up of 16 amino acids. Deletions cut 1 base from V and 0 bases from J, with 11 bases between. Germline V CDR1 and CDR2: SGHTA, FQGNSA. The DNA for the CDR3 is TGTGCCAGCAGCTTAGTTGCGGGGGCCAGCACAGATACGCAGTATTTT. This encodes CASSLVAGASTDTQYF.

This clonotype was recorded at least ten times. The chain combines TRBV7-9 with TRBJ2-1, with D unclear. V lost 5 bases and J lost 6, with 20 bases in between. Germline lookup yields CDR1 SEHNR and CDR2 FQNEAQ (reference sequence). The CDR3 consists of 16 residues. The CDR3 spells CASSMTLDPAFNEQFF. The DNA for the CDR3 is TGTGCCAGCAGCATGACCTTAGATCCGGCCTTCAATGAGCAGTTCTTC.

This clonotype was picked up many times. A much larger clone lies a single base off, so this may be a read error. The chain has TRBV7-9 and TRBJ1-1, with D unresolved. This CDR3 spans 12 amino acids. Germline CDR1 is SEHNR and CDR2 is FQNEAQ (reference sequence). V shed 5 bases and J shed 1 base, with 5 bases lying between them. The CDR3 nucleotides are TGTGCCAGCAGCCGCTGGAACACTGAAGCTTTCTTT. Encoded protein: CASSRWNTEAFF.

This clonotype has only a few counts. This sequence joins TRBV9 and TRBJ2-3; 12 nucleotides agree with TRBD2. The CDR3 runs 17 residues. The germline gives CDR1 SGDLS, CDR2 YYNGEE. J lost 0 bases, V lost 1 base, and 3 bases had no gene match. In DNA, the CDR3 is TGTGCCAGCAGCGTATATGGACTAGCGGGGAGCACAGATACGCAGTATTTT. Translated: CASSVYGLAGSTDTQYF.

This clonotype was seen a handful of times. V gene TRBV6-1 combines with J gene TRBJ2-1; 8 bases fit TRBD2. V lost 5 bases, J lost 4 bases, and 7 bases stayed unmatched. This CDR3 has 15 amino acids. CDR1 is MNHNS and CDR2 is SASEGT in the germline V gene. The CDR3 loop reads CASSQSGRAYNEQFF. The CDR3 coding sequence is TGTGCCAGCAGTCAAAGCGGGAGAGCATACAATGAGCAGTTCTTC.